This T cell receptor (beta chain) appears in the sequencing data of a study of T-cell reconstitution after alpha-beta-depleted transplantation in children. General study points: A year post-transplant, T-cell counts and diversity derived mostly from newly produced T cells.

Concerning this clonotype itself: Its antigen is not identified.

A TCRbeta library incorporating unique molecular identifiers was prepared. A single record per CDR3 protein comes from TCRdb applying MiXCR to the PCR reads. The sample shows about 160,000 distinct CDR3 sequences, roughly 11% of them seen only once. Germline values: CDR1 SEHNR, CDR2 FQNEAQ (reference sequence). The CDR3 length is 16 residues. Trimming removed 1 base from V and 9 bases from J, with 19 bases in between. Sequencing used PBMCs, obtained before TCRalphabeta/CD19-depleted stem cell transplant. The rearrangement uses TRBV7-9 and TRBJ2-1; weak D call: TRBD2 (5 bases). The origin of this receptor is a boy aged 2-9 years with acute myeloid leukemia, due to receive a stem cell transplant. CDR3 residues: CASSLVGIAEGREQFF. As DNA, the CDR3 is TGTGCCAGCAGCTTAGTCGGGATCGCAGAAGGTCGTGAGCAGTTCTTC.